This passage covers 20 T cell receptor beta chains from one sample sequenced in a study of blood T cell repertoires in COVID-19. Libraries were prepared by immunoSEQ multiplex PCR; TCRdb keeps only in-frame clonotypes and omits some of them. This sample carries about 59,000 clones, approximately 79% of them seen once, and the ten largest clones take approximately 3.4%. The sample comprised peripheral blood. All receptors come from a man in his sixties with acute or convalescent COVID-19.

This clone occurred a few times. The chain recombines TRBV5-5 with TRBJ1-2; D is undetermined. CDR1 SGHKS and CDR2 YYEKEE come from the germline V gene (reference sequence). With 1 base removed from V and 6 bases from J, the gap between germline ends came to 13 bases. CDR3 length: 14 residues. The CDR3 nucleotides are TGTGCCAGCAGCTTGAGTTTGACAAATAATGGCTACACCTTC. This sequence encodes CASSLSLTNNGYTF. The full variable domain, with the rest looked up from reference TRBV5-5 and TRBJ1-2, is DAGVTQSPTHLIKTRGQQVTLRCSPISGHKSVSWYQQVLGQGPQFIFQYYEKEERGRGNFPDRFSARQFPNYSSELNVNALLLGDSALYLCASSLSLTNNGYTFGSGTRLTVV.

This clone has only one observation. DNA of the CDR3: TGTGCCACCAGTGATCCCCTCCAGGGAAGCTATGGCTACACCTTC. It specifies CATSDPLQGSYGYTF. The chain uses TRBV24-1 and TRBJ1-2; D possibly corresponds to TRBD1 (5 bases). The germline V gene has CDR1 KGHDR and CDR2 SFDVKD. The CDR3 length is 15 residues. The germline V and J ends were trimmed by 3 bases and 4 bases, with 14 bases remaining between them.

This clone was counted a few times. The CDR3, as DNA: TGTGCCAGCAGCTTTATTGGCGGCTCCTACAATGAGCAGTTCTTC. Amino acid sequence: CASSFIGGSYNEQFF. This chain links TRBV7-2 with TRBJ2-1; D call uncertain. This CDR3 spans 15 amino acids. In germline, CDR1 is SGHTA, CDR2 FQGNSA. Trimming pared 3 bases from V and 0 bases from J, leaving 9 bases between.

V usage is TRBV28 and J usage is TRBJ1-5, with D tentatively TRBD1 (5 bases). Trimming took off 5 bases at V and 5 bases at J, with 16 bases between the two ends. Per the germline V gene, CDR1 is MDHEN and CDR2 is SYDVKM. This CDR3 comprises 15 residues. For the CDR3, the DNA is TGTGCCAGCAGTGTACCCGGGACTTACTATCAGCCCCAGCATTTT. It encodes CASSVPGTYYQPQHF. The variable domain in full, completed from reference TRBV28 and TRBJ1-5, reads DVKVTQSSRYLVKRTGEKVFLECVQDMDHENMFWYRQDPGLGLRLIYFSYDVKMKEKGDIPEGYSVSREKKERFSLILESASTNQTSMYLCASSVPGTYYQPQHFGDGTRLSIL.

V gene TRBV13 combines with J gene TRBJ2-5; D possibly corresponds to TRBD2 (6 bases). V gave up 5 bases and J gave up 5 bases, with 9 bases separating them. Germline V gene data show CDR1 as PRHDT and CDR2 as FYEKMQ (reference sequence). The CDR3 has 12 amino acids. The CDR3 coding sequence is TGTGCCAGCAGCCCCGCGGGGGAGACCCAGTACTTC. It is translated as CASSPAGETQYF.

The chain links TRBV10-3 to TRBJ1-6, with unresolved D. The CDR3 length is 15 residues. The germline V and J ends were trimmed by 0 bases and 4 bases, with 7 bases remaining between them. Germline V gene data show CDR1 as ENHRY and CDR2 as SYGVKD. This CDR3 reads CAISESNAYNSPLHF. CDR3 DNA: TGTGCCATCAGTGAGTCGAACGCGTATAATTCACCCCTCCACTTT.

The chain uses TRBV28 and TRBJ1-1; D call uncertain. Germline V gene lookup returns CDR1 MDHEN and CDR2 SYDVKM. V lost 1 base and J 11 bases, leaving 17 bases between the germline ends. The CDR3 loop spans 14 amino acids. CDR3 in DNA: TGTGCCAGCAGTTTATTCGGACGAACCCCGGGGGCTTTCTTT. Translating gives CASSLFGRTPGAFF.

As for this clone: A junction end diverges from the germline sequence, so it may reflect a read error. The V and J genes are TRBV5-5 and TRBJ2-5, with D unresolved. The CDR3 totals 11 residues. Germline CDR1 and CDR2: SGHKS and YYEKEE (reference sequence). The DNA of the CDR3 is TGTGTCAGCAGCTTCCGGGAGACCCAGTACTTC. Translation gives CVSSFRETQYF.

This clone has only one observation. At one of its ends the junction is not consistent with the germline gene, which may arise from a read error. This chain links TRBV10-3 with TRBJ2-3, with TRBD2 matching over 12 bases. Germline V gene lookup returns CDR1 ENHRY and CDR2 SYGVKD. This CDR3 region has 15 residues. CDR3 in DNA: TGTGCCATCAGTTTGACTAGCGGGAGCAGAGATACGCAGTATTTT. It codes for CAISLTSGSRDTQYF.

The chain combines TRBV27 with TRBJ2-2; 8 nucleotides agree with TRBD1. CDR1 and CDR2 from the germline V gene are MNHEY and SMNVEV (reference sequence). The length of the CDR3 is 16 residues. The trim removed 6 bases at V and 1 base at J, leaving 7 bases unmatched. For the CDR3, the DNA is TGTGCCAGCAGGAGGACAGGGAGGAGGAACACCGGGGAGCTGTTTTTT. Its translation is CASRRTGRRNTGELFF.

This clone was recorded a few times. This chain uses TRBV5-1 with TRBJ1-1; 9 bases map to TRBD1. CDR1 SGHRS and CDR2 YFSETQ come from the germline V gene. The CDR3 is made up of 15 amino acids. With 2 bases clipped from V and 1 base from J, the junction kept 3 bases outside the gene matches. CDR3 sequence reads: CASSLQGAENTEAFF. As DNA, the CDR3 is TGCGCCAGCAGCTTACAGGGGGCCGAGAACACTGAAGCTTTCTTT.

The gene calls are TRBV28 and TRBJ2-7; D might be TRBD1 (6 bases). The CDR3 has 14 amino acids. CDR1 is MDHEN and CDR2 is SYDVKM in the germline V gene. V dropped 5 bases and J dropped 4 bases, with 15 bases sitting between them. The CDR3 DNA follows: TGTGCCAGCAGTCCCCTCAGGGGTGAGTACGAGCAGTACTTC. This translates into CASSPLRGEYEQYF.

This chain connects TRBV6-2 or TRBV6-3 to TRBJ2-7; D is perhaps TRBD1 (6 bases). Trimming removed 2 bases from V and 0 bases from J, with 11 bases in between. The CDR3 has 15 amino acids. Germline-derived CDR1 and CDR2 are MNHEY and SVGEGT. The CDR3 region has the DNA TGTGCCAGCAGTTACAAGGGGGACATCTCCTACGAGCAGTACTTC. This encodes CASSYKGDISYEQYF.

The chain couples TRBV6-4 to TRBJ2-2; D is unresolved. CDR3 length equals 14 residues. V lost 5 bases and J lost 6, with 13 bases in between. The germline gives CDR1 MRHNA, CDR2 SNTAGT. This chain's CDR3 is CASSRSSEAGELFF. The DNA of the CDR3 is TGTGCCAGCAGTCGGTCCAGCGAGGCCGGGGAGCTGTTTTTT.

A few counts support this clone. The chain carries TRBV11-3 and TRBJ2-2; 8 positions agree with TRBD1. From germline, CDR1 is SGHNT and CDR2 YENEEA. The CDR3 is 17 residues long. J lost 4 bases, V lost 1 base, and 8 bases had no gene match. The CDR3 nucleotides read TGTGCCAGCAGCTTAGGAAAACAGGGGGGCGGCACCGGGGAGCTGTTTTTT. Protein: CASSLGKQGGGTGELFF.

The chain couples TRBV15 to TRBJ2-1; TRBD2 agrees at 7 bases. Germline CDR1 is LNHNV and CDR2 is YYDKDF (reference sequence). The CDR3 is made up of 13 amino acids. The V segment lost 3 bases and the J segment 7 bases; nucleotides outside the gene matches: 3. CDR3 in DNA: TGTGCCACCAGCAGCGGGGGGAGGAATGAGCAGTTCTTC. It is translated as CATSSGGRNEQFF.

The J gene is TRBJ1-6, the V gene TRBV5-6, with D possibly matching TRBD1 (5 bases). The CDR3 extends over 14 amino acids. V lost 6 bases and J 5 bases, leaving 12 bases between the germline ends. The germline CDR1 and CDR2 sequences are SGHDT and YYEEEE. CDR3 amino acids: CASILWGDNSPLHF. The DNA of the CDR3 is TGTGCCAGCATCTTATGGGGGGATAATTCACCCCTCCACTTT.

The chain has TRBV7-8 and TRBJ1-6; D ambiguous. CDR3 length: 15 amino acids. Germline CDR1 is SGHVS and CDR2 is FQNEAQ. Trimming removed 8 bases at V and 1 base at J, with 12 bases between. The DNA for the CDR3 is TGTGCCAGCCGGGGTGCGAGGTCCTATAATTCACCCCTCCACTTT. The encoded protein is CASRGARSYNSPLHF.

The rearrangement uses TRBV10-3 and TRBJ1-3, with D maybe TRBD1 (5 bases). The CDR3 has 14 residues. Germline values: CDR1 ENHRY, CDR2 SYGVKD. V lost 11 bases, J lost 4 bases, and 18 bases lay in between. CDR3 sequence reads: CAARPAGTGNTIYF. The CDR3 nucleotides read TGTGCCGCCCGGCCGGCGGGGACGGGAAACACCATATATTTT.

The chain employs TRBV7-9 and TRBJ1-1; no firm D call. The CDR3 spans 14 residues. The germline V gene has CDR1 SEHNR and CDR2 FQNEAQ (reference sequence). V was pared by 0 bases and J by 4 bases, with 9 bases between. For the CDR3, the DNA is TGTGCCAGCAGCTTAGCTGTCCTGAGCACTGAAGCTTTCTTT. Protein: CASSLAVLSTEAFF.